This T cell receptor (beta chain) was documented in a study of T-cell memory formation after mild COVID-19. TCRdb independently ran MiXCR on the 5' RACE reads; one entry per CDR3 protein. Here the sample spans 540,000 or so distinct CDR3 sequences, roughly 20% being singletons. This clonotype was seen only a few times. What it binds is not known. This CDR3 is built from 14 residues. Germline CDR1 is MNHEY and CDR2 is SVGAGI. The V end was cut by 5 bases, the J end by 5 bases, with 12 bases between. Study conclusions and caveats: Clones that contracted clustered mainly in CM and EM if CD4+ and in EMRA if CD8+.

Sequenced input: PBMCs or a T cell subset sorted from them (not recorded which). This clonotype was obtained from an adult woman who had mild COVID-19 (a few samples of this study predate the infection). Cell type and time point are not known. The rearrangement joins TRBV6-5 to TRBJ2-2; no firm D call. CDR3 DNA sequence: TGTGCCAGCAGTGGAGCGAGTAGAACCGGGGAGCTGTTTTTT. It yields the protein CASSGASRTGELFF.